This passage covers 24 T cell receptor beta chains from one sample sequenced in a study of T-cell reconstitution after alpha-beta-depleted transplantation in children. Researchers prepared the TCRbeta library using unique molecular identifiers, the study reports. TCRdb recomputed calls from the PCR reads with MiXCR, one row per CDR3 protein. The profile shows 60,000 to 80,000 distinct CDR3 sequences, around 6.6% of them singletons. This sample comprised PBMCs from the stem cell graft donor, obtained from the stem cell graft. The receptors stem from a human donor who donated a stem cell graft to a child with acute lymphoblastic leukemia.

This clonotype was recorded many times. This CDR3 is CSAEEGRGSFYGYTF. The CDR3 DNA sequence: TGCAGTGCTGAAGAGGGCAGGGGGTCCTTCTATGGCTACACCTTC. J is TRBJ1-2 and V is TRBV20-1; 7 bases map to TRBD1. This CDR3 region has 15 residues. CDR1 and CDR2 (germline): DFQATT, SNEGSKA (reference sequence). Germline trimming cut 5 bases from V and 4 bases from J; bases unmatched to any gene: 13.

This clonotype was found many times. This chain joins TRBV6-5 and TRBJ1-2, with D hard to call. Per germline, CDR1 MNHEY and CDR2 SVGAGI. The length of the CDR3 is 17 residues. Trimming left V 5 bases short and J 0 bases short, with 19 bases between. This CDR3 reads CASSPGRTWAANYGYTF. The DNA for the CDR3 is TGTGCCAGCAGTCCAGGCCGTACATGGGCGGCTAACTATGGCTACACCTTC.

This clonotype was counted ten times or more. J is TRBJ2-4 and V is TRBV5-1; 8 positions agree with TRBD1. The germline V gene has CDR1 SGHRS and CDR2 YFSETQ. Germline trimming cut 1 base from V and 4 bases from J; bases unmatched to any gene: 1. The CDR3 spans 14 residues. The DNA of the CDR3 is TGCGCCAGCAGCTTGCAGGGGGCGAAAAACATTCAGTACTTC. Translated: CASSLQGAKNIQYF.

This clonotype was counted at least ten times. The rearrangement joins TRBV12-5 to TRBJ1-1; D gene ambiguous. The CDR3 has 11 residues. V shed 4 bases and J shed 7 bases, with 7 bases lying between them. Germline V CDR1 and CDR2: LGHNT, FRNRAP. In DNA, the CDR3 is TGTGCTAGTGGTTCCCTCGTTGAAGCTTTCTTT. Translation gives CASGSLVEAFF.

V gene TRBV2 combines with J gene TRBJ1-2, with 11 bases identical to TRBD1. The CDR3 spans 15 residues. Unmatched junction bases numbered 10, after V lost 6 bases and J lost 7 bases. The germline CDR1 and CDR2 sequences are SNHLY and FYNNEI. Here the CDR3 DNA reads TGTGCCAGCAGATCGATGGGACAGGGGGACGGTGGCTACACCTTC. Encoded protein: CASRSMGQGDGGYTF.

The table lists this clonotype with many counts. The V gene is TRBV4-1, the J gene TRBJ1-1, with D perhaps TRBD1 (6 bases). V was shortened by 2 bases and J by 1 base, with 23 bases between the two germline ends. The germline V gene has CDR1 MGHRA and CDR2 YSYEKL. The CDR3 extends over 19 amino acids. CDR3 sequence (DNA): TGCGCCAGCAGCCAACCCCGGGCCAGGGGACGGGGGGCGAACACTGAAGCTTTCTTT. It codes for CASSQPRARGRGANTEAFF.

This clonotype was seen repeatedly, ten times or more. The V gene is TRBV4-1, the J gene TRBJ1-6; TRBD1 is a possible D gene (5 bases). This CDR3 region has 13 residues. The germline CDR1 and CDR2 sequences are MGHRA and YSYEKL. The V end lost 6 bases, the J end lost 4 bases, and 7 bases lay between the germline ends. The CDR3 loop is CASRGEYNSPLHF. The CDR3, as DNA: TGCGCCAGCAGGGGGGAGTATAATTCACCCCTCCACTTT.

The chain couples TRBV5-1 to TRBJ1-1; D remains ambiguous. V was pared by 4 bases and J by 5 bases, with 18 bases between. Germline CDR1 and CDR2: SGHRS and YFSETQ. The CDR3 has 15 residues. The CDR3 DNA is TGCGCCAGCAGCCCTTTGGCGGGGATCGGGACTGAAGCTTTCTTT. Translating it yields CASSPLAGIGTEAFF.

This clonotype has a handful of counts. This chain connects TRBV18 to TRBJ2-1; 16 nucleotides line up with TRBD2. In germline, CDR1 is KGHSH, CDR2 LQKENI. V gave up 0 bases and J gave up 7 bases; unmatched junction bases: 9. The CDR3 spans 19 residues. CDR3 bases: TGTGCCAGCTCACCACCGTCGGGACTAGCGGGGGGGCCGTCTAATGAGCAGTTCTTC. This translates into CASSPPSGLAGGPSNEQFF.

In this sample, this clonotype turned up a few times. This rearrangement joins TRBV10-2 to TRBJ2-3; D tentatively reads TRBD1 or TRBD2 (5 bases each). The CDR3 covers 16 residues. The V end lost 0 bases, the J end lost 5 bases, and 15 bases lay between the germline ends. Germline V gene lookup returns CDR1 WSHSY and CDR2 SAAADI. The CDR3 protein is CASSESAGGAGDTQYF. The CDR3 DNA reads TGCGCCAGCAGTGAGTCGGCGGGTGGGGCAGGAGATACGCAGTATTTT.

This clonotype occurred a few times. The chain uses TRBV11-2 and TRBJ2-1; D might be TRBD1 (6 bases). Germline V gene sequence: CDR1 SGHAT, CDR2 FQNNGV. This CDR3 spans 13 amino acids. Trimming cost V 0 bases and J 8 bases, with 8 bases left between them. The CDR3 loop is CASSLDRGDEQFF. In nucleotides, the CDR3 is TGTGCCAGCAGCTTAGACAGGGGTGATGAGCAGTTCTTC. Combining the CDR3 with reference TRBV11-2 and TRBJ2-1 gives the whole variable domain EAGVAQSPRYKIIEKRQSVAFWCNPISGHATLYWYQQILGQGPKLLIQFQNNGVVDDSQLPKDRFSAERLKGVDSTLKIQPAKLEDSAVYLCASSLDRGDEQFFGPGTRLTVL.

This clonotype came up a few times. The chain has TRBV7-2 and TRBJ1-5, with D hard to call. The V end was cut by 6 bases, the J end by 3 bases, with 12 bases between. CDR1 and CDR2 from the germline V gene are SGHTA and FQGNSA. The CDR3 extends over 14 amino acids. The DNA of the CDR3 is TGTGCCAGCAGACCGGACGGAAACAATCAGCCCCAGCATTTT. It specifies CASRPDGNNQPQHF.

This clonotype was detected many times. The chain has TRBV11-2 and TRBJ2-7; D may be TRBD1 or TRBD2 (5 bases each). From germline, CDR1 is SGHAT and CDR2 FQNNGV. Trimming took off 6 bases at V and 2 bases at J, with 8 bases between the two ends. The CDR3 is 12 residues long. The CDR3 loop is CASRGTAYEQYF. DNA of the CDR3: TGTGCCAGCAGAGGGACCGCCTACGAGCAGTACTTC. The variable domain in full, completed from reference TRBV11-2 and TRBJ2-7, reads EAGVAQSPRYKIIEKRQSVAFWCNPISGHATLYWYQQILGQGPKLLIQFQNNGVVDDSQLPKDRFSAERLKGVDSTLKIQPAKLEDSAVYLCASRGTAYEQYFGPGTRLTVT.

This clonotype was seen ten or more times. The chain carries TRBV6-1 and TRBJ1-5; tentative D call: TRBD1 (5 bases). V was pared by 8 bases and J by 0 bases, with 14 bases between. The CDR3 is 15 amino acids. CDR1 is MNHNS and CDR2 is SASEGT in the germline V gene. The CDR3 spells CASGTSSYSNQPQHF. In DNA, the CDR3 is TGTGCCAGCGGGACGTCATCTTATAGCAATCAGCCCCAGCATTTT.

This clonotype was found many times. V and J are TRBV10-3 and TRBJ2-7; D possibly corresponds to TRBD2 (5 bases). Germline CDR1 is ENHRY and CDR2 is SYGVKD. Trimming took off 2 bases at V and 0 bases at J, with 14 bases between the two ends. The CDR3 sequence is 16 residues long. CDR3 residues: CAISEPSSLSSYEQYF. CDR3 DNA: TGTGCCATCAGTGAGCCTAGCTCCCTGAGCTCCTACGAGCAGTACTTC.

This clonotype came up many times. The chain links TRBV4-1 to TRBJ1-1; D is ambiguous. From germline, CDR1 is MGHRA and CDR2 YSYEKL. The CDR3 consists of 13 residues. Trimming left V 4 bases short and J 5 bases short, with 11 bases between. The DNA of the CDR3 is TGCGCCAGCAGCCCAGCGGTACTGACTGAAGCTTTCTTT. As protein: CASSPAVLTEAFF.

This clonotype was picked up a small number of times. The rearrangement links TRBV20-1 to TRBJ2-3; perhaps TRBD2 as D (7 bases). The CDR3 spans 15 residues. V was clipped by 4 bases and J by 3 bases, with 17 bases between them. The V gene's germline CDR1 is DFQATT and CDR2 SNEGSKA (reference sequence). Written as DNA, the CDR3 is TGCAGTGCTATGGTAGGAGGGGGGGCAACAGATACGCAGTATTTT. Translated: CSAMVGGGATDTQYF.

Ten or more counts support this clonotype. The chain combines TRBV7-2 with TRBJ2-2; perhaps D is TRBD1 or TRBD2 (5 bases each). V was clipped by 5 bases and J by 1 base, with 11 bases between them. Germline V gene sequence: CDR1 SGHTA, CDR2 FQGNSA. This CDR3 is built from 15 residues. The CDR3: CASSPGRLNTGELFF. CDR3 sequence (DNA): TGTGCCAGCAGCCCGGGACGGTTGAACACCGGGGAGCTGTTTTTT.

This clonotype was found many times. The chain recombines TRBV9 with TRBJ2-7; weak D call: TRBD2 (6 bases). The CDR3 sequence is 13 residues long. The V and J ends lost 2 bases and 4 bases respectively, with 10 bases between them. Germline values: CDR1 SGDLS, CDR2 YYNGEE. CDR3 amino acids: CASSVGAGYEQYF. Written as DNA, the CDR3 is TGTGCCAGCAGCGTGGGTGCGGGATACGAGCAGTACTTC.

There are many counts of this clonotype. The chain is built from TRBV11-2 and TRBJ1-1, with 7 positions matching TRBD1. CDR1 SGHAT and CDR2 FQNNGV come from the germline V gene. J lost 0 bases, V lost 3 bases, and 4 bases had no gene match. This CDR3 is 15 amino acids long. This CDR3 is CASSFTGALNTEAFF. CDR3 sequence (DNA): TGTGCCAGCAGCTTCACAGGGGCCCTGAACACTGAAGCTTTCTTT. The full variable domain, with the rest looked up from reference TRBV11-2 and TRBJ1-1, is EAGVAQSPRYKIIEKRQSVAFWCNPISGHATLYWYQQILGQGPKLLIQFQNNGVVDDSQLPKDRFSAERLKGVDSTLKIQPAKLEDSAVYLCASSFTGALNTEAFFGQGTRLTVV.

This clonotype was observed at least ten times. The chain is built from TRBV12-3 or TRBV12-4 and TRBJ1-1; 9 positions agree with TRBD1. V was pared by 1 base and J by 9 bases, with 3 bases of the junction left unmatched. The CDR3 extends over 13 amino acids. DNA for the CDR3: TGTGCCAGCAGTTTAGAGGGGACAGGGAAAGCTTTCTTT. It encodes CASSLEGTGKAFF.

This clonotype was detected ten times or more. The chain links TRBV29-1 to TRBJ2-2; TRBD2 matches 7 bases. Germline V gene data show CDR1 as SQVTM and CDR2 as ANQGSEA. V trimming: 4 bases; J trimming: 3 bases; junction bases outside the gene matches: 8. CDR3 length: 15 residues. CDR3 in amino acids: CSVVVGGVDTGELFF. CDR3 in DNA: TGCAGCGTTGTTGTGGGAGGGGTCGACACCGGGGAGCTGTTTTTT.

The genes are TRBV15 and TRBJ2-7; perhaps TRBD1 as D (6 bases). This CDR3 has 13 amino acids. Deletions cut 5 bases from V and 2 bases from J, with 10 bases between. Germline CDR1 LNHNV, CDR2 YYDKDF (reference sequence). DNA for the CDR3: TGTGCCACCAGCGGACAGAAGACCTACGAGCAGTACTTC. Residues: CATSGQKTYEQYF. Full variable domain (rest looked up from reference TRBV15 and TRBJ2-7): DAMVIQNPRYQVTQFGKPVTLSCSQTLNHNVMYWYQQKSSQAPKLLFHYYDKDFNNEADTPDNFQSRRPNTSFCFLDIRSPGLGDTAMYLCATSGQKTYEQYFGPGTRLTVT.

The chain recombines TRBV27 with TRBJ2-1; 9 bases agree with TRBD1. The junction had 8 bases not matched to a gene; V was cut back by 3 bases and J by 14 bases. The CDR3 extends over 13 amino acids. Germline assignment: CDR1 MNHEY and CDR2 SMNVEV (reference sequence). The CDR3 coding sequence is TGTGCCAGCAGTTTCCCGGACAGGGGAATGGAGTTCTTC. Translation: CASSFPDRGMEFF.